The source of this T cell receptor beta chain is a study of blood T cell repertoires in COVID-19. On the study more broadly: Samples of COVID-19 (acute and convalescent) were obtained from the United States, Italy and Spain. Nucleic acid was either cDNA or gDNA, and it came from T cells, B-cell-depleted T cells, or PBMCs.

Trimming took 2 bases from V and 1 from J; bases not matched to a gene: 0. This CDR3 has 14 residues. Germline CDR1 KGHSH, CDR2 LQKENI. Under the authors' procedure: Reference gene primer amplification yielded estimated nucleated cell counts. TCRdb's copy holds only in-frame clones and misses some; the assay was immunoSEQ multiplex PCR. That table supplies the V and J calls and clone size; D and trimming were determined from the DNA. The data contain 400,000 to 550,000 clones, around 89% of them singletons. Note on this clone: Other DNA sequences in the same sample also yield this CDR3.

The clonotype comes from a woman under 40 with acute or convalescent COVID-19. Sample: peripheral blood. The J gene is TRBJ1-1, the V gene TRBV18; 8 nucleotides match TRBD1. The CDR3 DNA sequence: TGTGCCAGCTCACCAGACAGGGGGAACACTGAAGCTTTCTTT. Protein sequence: CASSPDRGNTEAFF. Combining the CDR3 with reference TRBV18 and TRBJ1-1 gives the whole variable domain NAGVMQNPRHLVRRRGQEARLRCSPMKGHSHVYWYRQLPEEGLKFMVYLQKENIIDESGMPKERFSAEFPKEGPSILRIQQVVRGDSAAYFCASSPDRGNTEAFFGQGTRLTVV.